Shown below are 24 T cell receptor beta chains from a single sample sequenced in a study of blood T cell repertoires in COVID-19. Sequenced by immunoSEQ multiplex PCR; TCRdb stores in-frame clones only, minus some. The table lists 31,000 or so clones, about 85% of them singletons. The sample was peripheral blood. Source of these receptors: a human donor in a cohort sampled during active COVID-19.

The chain combines TRBV12-3 or TRBV12-4 with TRBJ1-2; no clear D. The CDR3 is 13 residues long. The V end lost 0 bases, the J end lost 4 bases, and 6 bases lay between the germline ends. CDR3 in amino acids: CASSLAGLYGYTF. The DNA of the CDR3 is TGTGCCAGCAGTTTAGCAGGACTCTATGGCTACACCTTC.

The CDR3 DNA sequence: TGTGCCAGCAGCTTAGGAGGGCTAGCGGGAACCCAGACCCAGTACTTC. Translated: CASSLGGLAGTQTQYF. The chain couples TRBV7-2 to TRBJ2-5; 9 bases are a match to TRBD2. Germline CDR1 reads SGHTA; CDR2 reads FQGNSA. Trimming cost V 1 base and J 6 bases; bases outside gene matches: 9. The CDR3 runs 16 residues.

The chain couples TRBV13 to TRBJ2-1, with 11 bases matching TRBD2. J lost 5 bases, V lost 1 base, and 1 base had no gene match. This CDR3 is built from 15 residues. Germline CDR1 is PRHDT and CDR2 is FYEKMQ (reference sequence). The CDR3 protein is CASSLASGGHNEQFF. CDR3 coding DNA: TGTGCCAGCAGCTTAGCTAGCGGGGGGCACAATGAGCAGTTCTTC.

J is TRBJ2-1 and V is TRBV5-1, with unresolved D. The CDR3 is 15 amino acids. The germline V and J ends were trimmed by 4 bases and 4 bases, with 15 bases remaining between them. Germline V gives CDR1 SGHRS, CDR2 YFSETQ. CDR3 coding DNA: TGCGCCAGCAGCCCGTTGCCGACCGGGTACAATGAGCAGTTCTTC. Its protein product is CASSPLPTGYNEQFF. Together with reference TRBV5-1 and TRBJ2-1, the CDR3 gives the full variable domain: KAGVTQTPRYLIKTRGQQVTLSCSPISGHRSVSWYQQTPGQGLQFLFEYFSETQRNKGNFPGRFSGRQFSNSRSEMNVSTLELGDSALYLCASSPLPTGYNEQFFGPGTRLTVL.

J is TRBJ1-2 and V is TRBV28; 10 bases are a match to TRBD1. The CDR3 sequence is 16 residues long. V trimming: 7 bases; J trimming: 3 bases; junction bases outside the gene matches: 11. Germline V lookup: CDR1 MDHEN, CDR2 SYDVKM. This CDR3 reads CASTLMAGTGDYGYTF. The CDR3 DNA reads as TGTGCCAGCACCCTAATGGCCGGGACAGGGGACTATGGCTACACCTTC.

The V call is TRBV27, the J call TRBJ2-1, with D possibly being TRBD1 (6 bases). The V end lost 4 bases, the J end lost 4 bases, and 11 bases lay between the germline ends. CDR3 length equals 14 residues. Per the germline V gene, CDR1 is MNHEY and CDR2 is SMNVEV (reference sequence). The DNA for the CDR3 is TGTGCCAGCAGTTACGAGACAGGATACAATGAGCAGTTCTTC. As protein: CASSYETGYNEQFF.

The chain employs TRBV4-1 and TRBJ2-7; 7 positions match TRBD1. CDR3 length: 14 amino acids. V was pared by 4 bases and J by 0 bases, with 3 bases of the junction left unmatched. The germline CDR1 and CDR2 sequences are MGHRA and YSYEKL. For the CDR3, the DNA is TGCGCCAGCAGCCCCAGGGGGAGCTCCTACGAGCAGTACTTC. It specifies CASSPRGSSYEQYF.

V and J are TRBV19 and TRBJ2-3; D might be TRBD1 (5 bases). Trimming cost V 1 base and J 3 bases, with 11 bases left between them. This CDR3 comprises 15 residues. Germline loops: CDR1 LNHDA, CDR2 SQIVND (reference sequence). CDR3 amino acids: CASSIGRDVTDTQYF. In DNA form, the CDR3 reads TGTGCCAGTAGTATAGGCAGGGATGTGACAGATACGCAGTATTTT. Full variable domain (missing parts from reference TRBV19 and TRBJ2-3): DGGITQSPKYLFRKEGQNVTLSCEQNLNHDAMYWYRQDPGQGLRLIYYSQIVNDFQKGDIAEGYSVSREKKESFPLTVTSAQKNPTAFYLCASSIGRDVTDTQYFGPGTRLTVL.

This chain links TRBV5-1 with TRBJ1-1; D ambiguous. The CDR3 length is 15 residues. Trimming stripped 0 bases from V and 1 base from J, with 10 bases between. Germline CDR1 reads SGHRS; CDR2 reads YFSETQ. Here the CDR3 reads CASSLGGSANTEAFF. The CDR3 DNA follows: TGCGCCAGCAGCTTGGGAGGTTCGGCGAACACTGAAGCTTTCTTT. Filled out from reference TRBV5-1 and TRBJ1-1, the complete variable domain reads KAGVTQTPRYLIKTRGQQVTLSCSPISGHRSVSWYQQTPGQGLQFLFEYFSETQRNKGNFPGRFSGRQFSNSRSEMNVSTLELGDSALYLCASSLGGSANTEAFFGQGTRLTVV.

The chain uses TRBV4-1 and TRBJ2-7; tentative D call: TRBD1 (5 bases). The CDR3 is 16 residues long. The germline gives CDR1 MGHRA, CDR2 YSYEKL. Trimming took 1 base from V and 1 from J, leaving 14 bases between them. The CDR3 sequence: CASSQVSGYPSYEQYF. In DNA, the CDR3 is TGCGCCAGCAGCCAAGTCTCAGGGTACCCTTCCTACGAGCAGTACTTC.

The chain employs TRBV4-1 and TRBJ1-2; D is uncertain. Germline CDR1 is MGHRA and CDR2 is YSYEKL. The CDR3 is 17 amino acids. The ends were cut back, 0 bases at V and 3 bases at J, with 17 bases in the middle. In DNA, the CDR3 is TGCGCCAGCAGCCAAGACCCCGGACTTTTAATGTACTATGGCTACACCTTC. It codes for CASSQDPGLLMYYGYTF.

In the case of this clone: The identical CDR3 is also encoded by other nucleotide sequences in the sample. The V and J genes are TRBV18 and TRBJ2-2, with 8 bases lining up with TRBD2. V lost 3 bases and J lost 1; bases outside the gene matches: 4. In germline, CDR1 is KGHSH, CDR2 LQKENI. This CDR3 contains 16 residues. The CDR3 loop reads CASSPALAGNTGELFF. The CDR3 DNA reads as TGTGCCAGCTCACCGGCGCTAGCGGGGAACACCGGGGAGCTGTTTTTT.

This rearrangement joins TRBV5-1 to TRBJ2-7; TRBD2 matches at 11 bases. Germline CDR1 is SGHRS and CDR2 is YFSETQ. The CDR3 is 14 residues long. V shed 5 bases and J 0 bases; nucleotides not matched to a gene: 1. The chain's CDR3 is CASRTSGDSYEQYF. The CDR3 DNA reads TGCGCCAGCAGGACTAGCGGGGACTCCTACGAGCAGTACTTC.

V gene TRBV6-5 combines with J gene TRBJ2-1; 8 positions agree with TRBD2. The CDR3 runs 16 residues. CDR1 and CDR2 (germline): MNHEY, SVGAGI. V lost 2 bases to trimming and J lost 2 bases; unmatched junction nucleotides: 5. The CDR3 here is CASSYKISGTYNEQFF. Here the CDR3 DNA reads TGTGCCAGCAGTTACAAGATTAGCGGGACCTACAATGAGCAGTTCTTC.

The chain recombines TRBV6-4 with TRBJ1-2; D remains ambiguous. This CDR3 is built from 13 residues. V lost 3 bases to trimming and J lost 2 bases, with 7 bases between them. Germline V lookup: CDR1 MRHNA, CDR2 SNTAGT. The chain's CDR3 is CASSEGGNYGYTF. The CDR3 DNA sequence: TGTGCCAGCAGTGAGGGCGGGAACTATGGCTACACCTTC.

V is TRBV6-5 and J is TRBJ1-1; no clear D gene. Germline V gene data show CDR1 as MNHEY and CDR2 as SVGAGI. V was pared by 7 bases and J by 4 bases, with 7 bases between. This CDR3 is built from 11 residues. CDR3 loop: CASNSRTEAFF. The CDR3 DNA follows: TGTGCCAGCAATAGTCGCACTGAAGCTTTCTTT.

This chain uses TRBV9 with TRBJ2-5; 11 positions match TRBD2. The trim removed 2 bases at V and 4 bases at J, leaving 7 bases unmatched. This CDR3 is 16 amino acids long. Germline CDR1 and CDR2: SGDLS and YYNGEE. DNA of the CDR3: TGTGCCAGCAGCGTTTTAGCGGGAGGGGCCCCAGAGACCCAGTACTTC. Amino acids: CASSVLAGGAPETQYF.

This chain links TRBV10-3 with TRBJ2-1; 7 bases fit TRBD2. Germline CDR1 reads ENHRY; CDR2 reads SYGVKD. Trimming cost V 10 bases and J 7 bases; bases outside gene matches: 16. This CDR3 has 15 residues. CDR3 sequence: CASNARLAEGNEQFF. Written as DNA, the CDR3 is TGTGCCAGCAACGCGCGGCTAGCGGAGGGGAATGAGCAGTTCTTC.

On this clone itself: Mismatch with germline at one junction end may stem from a read error. This sequence joins TRBV27 and TRBJ2-5, with D tentatively TRBD1 (6 bases). The CDR3 length is 15 residues. Germline lookup yields CDR1 MNHEY and CDR2 SMNVEV (reference sequence). CDR3: CAGRPDSPNSVTQYF. CDR3 sequence (DNA): TGTGCCGGCAGGCCGGACAGCCCCAATTCCGTCACCCAGTACTTC.

The gene calls are TRBV11-2 and TRBJ1-2; the D gene is possibly TRBD1 (6 bases). Trimming cost V 0 bases and J 8 bases, with 13 bases left between them. The CDR3 extends over 14 amino acids. The germline V gene has CDR1 SGHAT and CDR2 FQNNGV. CDR3: CASSLDLGAGGYTF. The DNA of the CDR3 is TGTGCCAGCAGCTTAGATCTGGGGGCGGGCGGCTACACCTTC.

The chain uses TRBV19 and TRBJ2-1; TRBD1 aligns across 7 bases. Germline trimming cut 5 bases from V and 9 bases from J; bases unmatched to any gene: 13. The CDR3 is 15 amino acids. CDR1 is LNHDA and CDR2 is SQIVND in the germline V gene (reference sequence). CDR3 protein: CASSVGQAANREQFF. DNA of the CDR3: TGTGCCAGTAGTGTCGGACAGGCGGCAAATCGTGAGCAGTTCTTC.

This clone was observed once. The gene calls are TRBV7-3 and TRBJ2-1, with a weak D call TRBD2 (6 bases). Germline assignment: CDR1 SGHTA and CDR2 FQGTGA. There are 15 residues in the CDR3. With 5 bases removed from V and 6 bases from J, the gap between germline ends came to 17 bases. CDR3 residues: CASSPSAGTLNEQFF. The CDR3 region has the DNA TGTGCCAGCAGCCCTTCGGCGGGGACCCTCAATGAGCAGTTCTTC.

The rearrangement links TRBV9 to TRBJ1-6; D might be TRBD1 (6 bases). This CDR3 is built from 15 residues. Germline V gene sequence: CDR1 SGDLS, CDR2 YYNGEE. V lost 0 bases, J lost 7 bases, and 11 bases lay in between. CDR3 amino acids: CASSVGIGGNSPLHF. The CDR3 nucleotides read TGTGCCAGCAGCGTAGGTATAGGGGGAAATTCACCCCTCCACTTT.

V and J are TRBV29-1 and TRBJ1-1, with 8 bases identical to TRBD1. CDR1 SQVTM and CDR2 ANQGSEA come from the germline V gene. The CDR3 runs 11 residues. V shed 6 bases, J shed 8 bases, and the junction held 5 bases outside the gene matches. In DNA, the CDR3 is TGCAGCGTCGGGACAGGTTCCGAAGCTTTCTTT. Its protein product is CSVGTGSEAFF.